This T cell receptor (beta chain) emerged from a study of blood T cell repertoires in COVID-19. About the study: T cells, B-cell-depleted T cells, or PBMCs provided the cDNA or gDNA that served as material.

Sequenced by immunoSEQ multiplex PCR; TCRdb stores in-frame clones only, minus some. The sample has roughly 430,000 clones, nearly 90% seen once. This CDR3 region has 15 residues. Trimming took 6 bases from V and 4 from J; bases not matched to a gene: 4. The germline gives CDR1 SGHVS, CDR2 FQNEAQ. This sequence joins TRBV7-8 and TRBJ2-2; TRBD2 matches at 11 bases. This receptor was obtained from a woman in her thirties or forties with acute COVID-19. Sequenced: PBMCs or T cells enriched from blood (not recorded which). The CDR3 DNA reads as TGTGCCAGCAGTAGCGGGGGGGCCTTCACCGGGGAGCTGTTTTTT. Its translation is CASSSGGAFTGELFF.